Here is one TCR beta chain with its context. Its binding antigen is unknown. No quality values exist for individual bases; no much larger clone is one base distant. The data belong to a study of control samples from healthy donors and cancer patients (dated by TCRdb to 2019 to 2021). The library was made by the immunoSEQ multiplex PCR assay. What TCRdb holds here is the immuneACCESS table cut down to in-frame rearrangements. Part of the clones is not present; checked against another copy, under half of the missing clones reflect an unresolved V gene, and the others are unexplained. The sample records 100,000 to 120,000 clones, over 75% of which are singletons. The ten biggest clones cover around 3.5% of the sample. V trim: 3 bases; J trim: 3 bases; unmatched bases: 9. Looking up the germline V gene yields CDR1 SQVTM and CDR2 ANQGSEA. The CDR3, from cysteine to phenylalanine, totals 16 residues. Only the CDR3 region is kept as DNA, spanning 48 bases read in frame from base 1.

The V and J segments used are TRBV29-1 and TRBJ2-1, with TRBD1 identical over 9 junction bases. This receptor was identified in a woman aged 60-70 years with lung cancer. The sequencing input was PBMCs. The CDR3 region: CSVDPRDRVSYNEQFF. The DNA sequence is given as TGCAGCGTTGACCCTAGGGACAGGGTCAGCTACAATGAGCAGTTCTTC.